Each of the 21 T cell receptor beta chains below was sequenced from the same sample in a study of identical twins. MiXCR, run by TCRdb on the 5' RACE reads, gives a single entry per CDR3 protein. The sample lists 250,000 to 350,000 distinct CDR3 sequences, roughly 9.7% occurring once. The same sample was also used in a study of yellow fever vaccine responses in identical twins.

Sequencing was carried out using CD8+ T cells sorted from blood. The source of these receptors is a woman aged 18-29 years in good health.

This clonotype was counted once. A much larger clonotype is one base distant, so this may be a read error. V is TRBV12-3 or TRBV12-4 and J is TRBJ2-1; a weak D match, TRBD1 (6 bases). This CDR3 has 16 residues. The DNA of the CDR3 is TGTGCCAGCAGGCCACCTACAGGGAGCTCCCACAATGAGCAGTTCTTC. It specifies CASRPPTGSSHNEQFF.

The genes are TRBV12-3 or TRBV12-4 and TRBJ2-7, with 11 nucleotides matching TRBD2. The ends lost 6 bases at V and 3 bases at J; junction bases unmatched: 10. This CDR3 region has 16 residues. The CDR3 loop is CASSPPVAGGYYEQYF. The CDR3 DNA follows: TGTGCCAGCAGCCCTCCGGTAGCGGGAGGGTACTACGAGCAGTACTTC.

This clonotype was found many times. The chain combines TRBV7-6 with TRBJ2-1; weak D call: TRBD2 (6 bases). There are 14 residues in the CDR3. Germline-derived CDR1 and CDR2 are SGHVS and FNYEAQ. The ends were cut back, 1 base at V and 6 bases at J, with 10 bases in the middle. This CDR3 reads CASSLVVGGNEQFF. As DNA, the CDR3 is TGTGCCAGCAGCTTAGTTGTGGGGGGCAATGAGCAGTTCTTC.

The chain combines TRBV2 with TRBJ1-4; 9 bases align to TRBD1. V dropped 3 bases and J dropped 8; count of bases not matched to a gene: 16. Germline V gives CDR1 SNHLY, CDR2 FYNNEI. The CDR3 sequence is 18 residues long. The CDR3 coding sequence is TGTGCCAGCAGTGAGCCCTGGCCCCCACAGGGGGCTCAAGAAAAACTGTTTTTT. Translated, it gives CASSEPWPPQGAQEKLFF.

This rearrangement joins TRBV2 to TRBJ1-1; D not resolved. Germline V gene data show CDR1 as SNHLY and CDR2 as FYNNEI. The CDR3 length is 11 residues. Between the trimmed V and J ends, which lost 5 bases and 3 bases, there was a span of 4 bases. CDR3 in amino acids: CASSKDTEAFF. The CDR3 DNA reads TGTGCCAGCAGTAAGGACACTGAAGCTTTCTTT. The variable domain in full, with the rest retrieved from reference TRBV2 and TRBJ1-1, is EPEVTQTPSHQVTQMGQEVILRCVPISNHLYFYWYRQILGQKVEFLVSFYNNEISEKSEIFDDQFSVERPDGSNFTLKIRSTKLEDSAMYFCASSKDTEAFFGQGTRLTVV.

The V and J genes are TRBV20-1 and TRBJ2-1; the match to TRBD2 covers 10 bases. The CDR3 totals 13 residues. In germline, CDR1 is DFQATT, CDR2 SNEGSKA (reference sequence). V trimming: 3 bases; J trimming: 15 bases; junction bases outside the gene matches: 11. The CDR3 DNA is TGCAGTGCTAGGGCCAGAGCGGGAGGGCGTTCGTTCTTC. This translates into CSARARAGGRSFF.

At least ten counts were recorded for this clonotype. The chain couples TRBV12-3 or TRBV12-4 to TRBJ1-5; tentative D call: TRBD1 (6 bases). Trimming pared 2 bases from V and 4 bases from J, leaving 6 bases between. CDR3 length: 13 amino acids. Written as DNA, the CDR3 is TGTGCCAGCAGTTTAACAGGGAATCAGCCCCAGCATTTT. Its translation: CASSLTGNQPQHF.

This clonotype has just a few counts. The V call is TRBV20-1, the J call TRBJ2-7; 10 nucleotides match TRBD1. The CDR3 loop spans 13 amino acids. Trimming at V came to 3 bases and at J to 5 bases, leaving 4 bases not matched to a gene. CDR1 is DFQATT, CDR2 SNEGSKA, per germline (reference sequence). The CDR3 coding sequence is TGCAGTGCTAGGAGGACAGGGGGACACGAGCAGTACTTC. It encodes CSARRTGGHEQYF.

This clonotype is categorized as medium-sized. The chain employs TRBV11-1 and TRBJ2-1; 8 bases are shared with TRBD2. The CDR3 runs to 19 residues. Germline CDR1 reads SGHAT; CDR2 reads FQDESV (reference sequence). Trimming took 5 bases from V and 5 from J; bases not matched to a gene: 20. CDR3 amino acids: CASSPWGGPSGSRDNEQFF. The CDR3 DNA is TGTGCCAGCAGCCCCTGGGGGGGCCCAAGCGGGAGTCGAGACAATGAGCAGTTCTTC.

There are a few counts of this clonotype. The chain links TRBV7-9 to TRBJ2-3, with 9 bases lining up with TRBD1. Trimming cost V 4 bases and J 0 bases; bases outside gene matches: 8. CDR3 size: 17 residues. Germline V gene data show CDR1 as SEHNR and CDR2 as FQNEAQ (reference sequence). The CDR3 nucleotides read TGTGCCAGCAGCTCGTTGGACAGGGGATATAGCACAGATACGCAGTATTTT. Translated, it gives CASSSLDRGYSTDTQYF.

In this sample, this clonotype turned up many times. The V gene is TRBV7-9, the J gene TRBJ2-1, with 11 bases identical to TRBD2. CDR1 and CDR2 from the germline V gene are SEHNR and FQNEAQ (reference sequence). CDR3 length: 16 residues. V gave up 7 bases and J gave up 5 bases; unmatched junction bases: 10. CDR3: CASTSIGTSGNNEQFF. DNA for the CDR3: TGTGCCAGCACCTCTATCGGGACTAGCGGAAACAATGAGCAGTTCTTC.

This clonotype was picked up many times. This CDR3 is CSVERLPSYNEQFF. DNA of the CDR3: TGCAGCGTTGAGAGACTCCCTTCCTACAATGAGCAGTTCTTC. V and J are TRBV29-1 and TRBJ2-1; D remains ambiguous. The CDR3 loop spans 14 amino acids. V was pared by 3 bases and J by 1 base, with 10 bases between. Germline CDR1 and CDR2: SQVTM and ANQGSEA.

The CDR3 region has the DNA TGTGCCAGCAGCTCGGGACAGGGGCGTCGGACAGATACGCAGTATTTT. It encodes CASSSGQGRRTDTQYF. The chain joins TRBV6-1 to TRBJ2-3; TRBD1 matches at 10 bases. V lost 6 bases, J lost 3 bases, and 9 bases stayed unmatched. Germline CDR1 reads MNHNS; CDR2 reads SASEGT. The CDR3 has 16 residues.

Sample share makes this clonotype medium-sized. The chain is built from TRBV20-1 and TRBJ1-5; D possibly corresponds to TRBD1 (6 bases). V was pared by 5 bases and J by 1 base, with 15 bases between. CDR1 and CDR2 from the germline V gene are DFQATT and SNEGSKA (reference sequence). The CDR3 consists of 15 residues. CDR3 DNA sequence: TGCAGTGCTCCAGCGTCGGGGGCGAGCAATCAGCCCCAGCATTTT. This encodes CSAPASGASNQPQHF.

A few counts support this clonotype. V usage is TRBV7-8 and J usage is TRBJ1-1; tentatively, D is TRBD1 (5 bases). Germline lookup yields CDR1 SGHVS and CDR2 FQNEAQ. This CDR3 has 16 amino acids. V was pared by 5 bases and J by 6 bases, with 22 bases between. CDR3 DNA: TGTGCCAGCAGCGAAAGTGTGGCAGGGATAGGGTCTGAAGCTTTCTTT. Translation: CASSESVAGIGSEAFF. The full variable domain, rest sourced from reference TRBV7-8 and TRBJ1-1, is GAGVSQSPRYKVAKRGQDVALRCDPISGHVSLFWYQQALGQGPEFLTYFQNEAQLDKSGLPSDRFFAERPEGSVSTLKIQRTQQEDSAVYLCASSESVAGIGSEAFFGQGTRLTVV.

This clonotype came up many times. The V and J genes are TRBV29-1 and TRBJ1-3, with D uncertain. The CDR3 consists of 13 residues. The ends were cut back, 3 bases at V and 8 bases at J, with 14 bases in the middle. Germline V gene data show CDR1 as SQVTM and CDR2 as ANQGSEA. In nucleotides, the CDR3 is TGCAGCGTTGAGTTTCCCCTATTGGACACCATATATTTT. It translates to CSVEFPLLDTIYF.

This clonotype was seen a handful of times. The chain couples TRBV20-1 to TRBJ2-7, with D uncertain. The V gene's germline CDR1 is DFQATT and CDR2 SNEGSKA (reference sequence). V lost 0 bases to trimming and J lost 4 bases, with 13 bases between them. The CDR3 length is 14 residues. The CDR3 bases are TGCAGTGCTAGAGACCAAGGACCACTATACGAGCAGTACTTC. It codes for CSARDQGPLYEQYF.

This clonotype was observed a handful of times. The CDR3 is CASSDRGETNEKLFF. The CDR3 DNA reads TGTGCCAGCTCGGACAGGGGTGAAACTAATGAAAAACTGTTTTTT. The chain recombines TRBV12-3 or TRBV12-4 with TRBJ1-4; TRBD1 agrees at 9 bases. The ends lost 8 bases at V and 1 base at J; junction bases unmatched: 5. This CDR3 region has 15 residues.

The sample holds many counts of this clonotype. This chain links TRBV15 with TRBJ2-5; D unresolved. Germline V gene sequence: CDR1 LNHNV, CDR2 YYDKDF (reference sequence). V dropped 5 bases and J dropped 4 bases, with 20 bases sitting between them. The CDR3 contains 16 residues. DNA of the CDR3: TGTGCCACCAGCGAGCCTGGTGGCTATTCTGGAGAGACCCAGTACTTC. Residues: CATSEPGGYSGETQYF. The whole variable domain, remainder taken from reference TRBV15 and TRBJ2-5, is DAMVIQNPRYQVTQFGKPVTLSCSQTLNHNVMYWYQQKSSQAPKLLFHYYDKDFNNEADTPDNFQSRRPNTSFCFLDIRSPGLGDTAMYLCATSEPGGYSGETQYFGPGTRLLVL.

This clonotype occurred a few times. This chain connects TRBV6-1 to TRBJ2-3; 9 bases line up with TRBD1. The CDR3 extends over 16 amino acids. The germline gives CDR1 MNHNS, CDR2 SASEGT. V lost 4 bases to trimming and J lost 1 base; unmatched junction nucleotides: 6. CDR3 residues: CASSGTGVSRTDTQYF. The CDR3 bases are TGTGCCAGCAGTGGGACAGGGGTATCTCGCACAGATACGCAGTATTTT.

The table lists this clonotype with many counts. The CDR3 nucleotides are TGCAGCGTCAGGGGACTAGCGGGAGCTTACGAGCAGTACTTC. Translated: CSVRGLAGAYEQYF. The V and J genes are TRBV29-1 and TRBJ2-7; 14 bases are shared with TRBD2. The CDR3 extends over 14 amino acids. Per the germline V gene, CDR1 is SQVTM and CDR2 is ANQGSEA. J gave up 4 bases and V 6 bases, and 5 bases lay outside the gene matches.